This entry lists 6 T cell receptor beta chains sequenced from one sample in a study of T cell clonotyping in hematopoietic cell transplantation. Profiling relied on immunoSEQ multiplex PCR, and the TCRdb table lists in-frame clones only, not all of them. The sample includes some 29,000 clones, around 90% of them seen just once. Material: PBMCs, obtained 100 days after allogeneic stem cell transplant. The receptors were gathered from a female patient aged 45 to 65 who had an allogeneic stem cell transplant from a related donor, so the T cells may come from the graft donor. Some clones in this sample may be carry-over from other donors' samples.

The J gene is TRBJ1-5, the V gene TRBV30; unclear D gene. Germline-derived CDR1 and CDR2 are GTSNPN and SVGIG (reference sequence). The CDR3 runs 13 residues. Trimming removed 0 bases from V and 2 bases from J, with 5 bases in between. CDR3 nucleotide sequence: TGTGCCTGGAGTGTCCAGGGCAATCAGCCCCAGCATTTT. Translation: CAWSVQGNQPQHF.

The chain uses TRBV5-1 and TRBJ1-1; 9 nucleotides agree with TRBD1. The CDR3 is made up of 15 amino acids. Unmatched junction bases numbered 8, after V lost 4 bases and J lost 4 bases. Germline V CDR1 and CDR2: SGHRS, YFSETQ. The chain's CDR3 is CASSTDRGGITEAFF. CDR3 nucleotides: TGCGCCAGCAGCACGGACAGGGGAGGAATCACTGAAGCTTTCTTT.

The chain joins TRBV6-1 to TRBJ1-5, with a possible D match to TRBD1 (6 bases). In germline, CDR1 is MNHNS, CDR2 SASEGT. The CDR3 runs 13 residues. The V and J ends lost 2 bases and 4 bases respectively, with 6 bases between them. This CDR3 reads CASSETGNQPQHF. CDR3 DNA sequence: TGTGCCAGCAGTGAAACAGGGAATCAGCCCCAGCATTTT.

This chain connects TRBV4-1 to TRBJ1-3; D gene unclear. There are 17 residues in the CDR3. The V gene's germline CDR1 is MGHRA and CDR2 YSYEKL. V dropped 4 bases and J dropped 0 bases, with 16 bases sitting between them. The chain's CDR3 is CASSPSDGKSSGNTIYF. CDR3 bases: TGCGCCAGCAGCCCGTCGGACGGAAAGAGCTCTGGAAACACCATATATTTT.

The CDR3 protein is CASSLALTGITEAFF. The CDR3 DNA reads as TGTGCCAGCAGCTTAGCCTTGACAGGGATCACTGAAGCTTTCTTT. The gene calls are TRBV7-2 and TRBJ1-1, with 7 nucleotides matching TRBD1. The CDR3 is made up of 15 amino acids. Germline loops: CDR1 SGHTA, CDR2 FQGNSA. V lost 0 bases, J lost 4 bases, and 5 bases stayed unmatched. Full variable domain (missing parts from reference TRBV7-2 and TRBJ1-1): GAGVSQSPSNKVTEKGKDVELRCDPISGHTALYWYRQSLGQGLEFLIYFQGNSAPDKSGLPSDRFSAERTGGSVSTLTIQRTQQEDSAVYLCASSLALTGITEAFFGQGTRLTVV.

The gene calls are TRBV7-2 and TRBJ1-1; 7 nucleotides agree with TRBD1. The CDR3 consists of 15 residues. The V and J ends lost 5 bases and 5 bases, in that order; junction bases with no gene match: 11. Germline loops: CDR1 SGHTA, CDR2 FQGNSA. The CDR3 nucleotides are TGTGCCAGCAGCCGGCCGCCAGGGGGACGGACTGAAGCTTTCTTT. Its protein product is CASSRPPGGRTEAFF.